This T cell receptor (beta chain) was recovered during a study of PD-1 blockade in classical Hodgkin lymphoma (dated by TCRdb to 2020 to 2022). Notes on the research overall: Nivolumab dosing was 3 mg/kg intravenously every 2 weeks, continuing until either disease progression or unacceptable toxicity. To define a peripheral blood immune signature of response to PD-1 blockade in classical Hodgkin lymphoma, the study combined TCR beta sequencing with CyTOF.

Of note for this clone: Its antigen target is currently unknown. Base qualities are not at hand, and no much larger clone is one base apart.

Study-level results and caveats: A significant rise by C4D1 was seen in CD4+ but not CD8+ TCR diversity (p=0.0027 vs p=0.16), with the rise being most apparent in complete responders (p=0.02). The study covered only a single clinical trial cohort, and the causes of the repertoire differences, possibly disease activity or prior therapy, were still not defined. Patients starting nivolumab less than 1 year after ASCT had lower diversity and were excluded from later analyses to avoid confounding by immune reconstitution. Baseline TCR diversity was reported to be lower in newly diagnosed patients than in healthy donors, and even lower in relapsed/refractory patients. Trial patients with a complete response had baseline diversity similar to that of newly diagnosed patients, while partial responders and progressors had significantly lower diversity.

The Qiagen DNeasy kit was used to extract genomic DNA both from unsorted PBMCs and from the negatively selected CD4+ and CD8+ fractions. Amplification of TCR beta CDR3 regions was done by immunoSEQ multiplex PCR with primers that anneal to V and J segments. A synthetic immune receptor repertoire was used to minimize amplification bias, and remaining bias was computationally removed after sequencing. On the authors' methods: Custom Python scripts were used to quantify repertoire diversity as the Shannon entropy index. The unsorted, CD4+ and CD8+ repertoires were each analyzed separately, with the exception of combined analyses, where CD4+ and CD8+ sequences were merged in silico. Clonal expansion was defined as a frequency increase of at least 2-fold after treatment compared with C1D1, and clones undetected at baseline were assigned a pseudocount of 0.5. Clones with 0 or 1 copy at C1D1 were defined as singleton clones, while clones with 2 or more copies were defined as non-singleton clones. Clones expanded in unsorted samples were assigned a CD4+, CD8+ or unknown annotation through matching of protein sequences in sorted samples from the same patient. Wilcoxon tests on paired samples were used to test changes in diversity from C1D1 to C4D1. TCRdb stores this immuneACCESS table with in-frame sequences only. Part of the clones is absent; in the studies checked, under half of the shortfall reflects unresolved V genes, and no reason is known for the rest. V and J calls and clone size are as listed in that table; D and trimming were resolved from the DNA. The sample yields around 30,000 clones; about 88% were counted once. Of the sample, 0.4% to 0.5% is held by the ten largest clones.

This specimen's time point label, per the study, means: cycle 4 day 1 (C4D1), after five to seven weeks of nivolumab. Every trial patient had relapsed after autologous stem cell transplantation, and cohorts A, B and C differed in prior brentuximab vedotin exposure. Magnetic negative selection with a Miltenyi CD4+ T cell isolation kit was used to purify CD4+ T cells from thawed PBMCs. A total of about 51 patients with relapsed/refractory classical Hodgkin lymphoma made up the trial cohort, and each patient's best overall response was complete response, partial response or progressive disease. Trial patients were treated with single-agent nivolumab in the multi-cohort phase II CheckMate 205 trial. An independent review committee assessed best overall response using the 2007 International Working Group response criteria. Trial PBMCs were obtained immediately prior to nivolumab initiation (C1D1) and on therapy at cycle 2 day 1 and cycle 4 day 1. Peripheral blood was collected in 8 mL Vacutainer Cell Preparation Tubes, from which PBMCs were isolated by centrifugation and then cryopreserved. Purified CD4+ and CD8+ fractions were generated only in cases for which an additional PBMC sample was available. Magnetically labelled cells were depleted on LS columns in a quadroMACS separator, and the flow-through was collected as the purified fraction.

Clipping removes 5 bases from V and 5 bases from J, with 7 as the unmatched junction base count. The CDR3 has 14 amino acids, counting the end cysteine and phenylalanine. CDR3 DNA is the only sequence kept; it has 42 bases, read in frame from the first base. Looking up the germline V gene (reference sequence) yields CDR1 LNHDA and CDR2 SQIVND. Sample: CD4+ T cells from blood, taken before the fourth cycle of nivolumab. The sequence came from a human donor with classical Hodgkin lymphoma. The chain couples TRBV19 to TRBJ2-5; 8 bases in between match TRBD1. The CDR3 reads as follows: CASSRRTGRETQYF. The bases read TGTGCCAGTAGTCGCCGGACAGGGAGGGAGACCCAGTACTTC.